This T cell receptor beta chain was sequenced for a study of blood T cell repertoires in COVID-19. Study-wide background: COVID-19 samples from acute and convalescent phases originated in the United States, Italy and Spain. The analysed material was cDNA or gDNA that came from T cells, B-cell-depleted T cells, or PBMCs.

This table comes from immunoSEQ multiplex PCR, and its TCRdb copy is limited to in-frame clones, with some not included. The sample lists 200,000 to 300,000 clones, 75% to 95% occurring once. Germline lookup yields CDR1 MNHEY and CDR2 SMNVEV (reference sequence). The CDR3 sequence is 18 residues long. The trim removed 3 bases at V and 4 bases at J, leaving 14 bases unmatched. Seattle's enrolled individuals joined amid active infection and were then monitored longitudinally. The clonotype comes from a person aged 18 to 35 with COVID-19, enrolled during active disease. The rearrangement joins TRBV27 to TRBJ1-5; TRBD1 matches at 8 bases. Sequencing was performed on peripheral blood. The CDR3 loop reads CASSFPRLGQGGNQPQHF. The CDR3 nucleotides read TGTGCCAGCAGTTTTCCCCGGTTAGGACAGGGCGGGAATCAGCCCCAGCATTTT.